Presented here are 29 T cell receptor delta chains from one specimen sequenced in a study of delta chains in infants with herpesvirus infections. TCR cDNA was made from PBMC RNA with gamma- and delta-chain-specific primers. TCRdb reanalysed the RT-PCR reads with CATT. The sample lists just over 500 delta-chain clones; about 12% were seen once. This sample comprised peripheral blood, obtained at time point 3 of longitudinal follow-up. Receptors were obtained from a human donor who was a Ugandan infant, either HIV-exposed or HIV-unexposed (not recorded which).

This clone was observed a few times. The CDR3 DNA is TGTGCTCTTGGGGATCTTCCCCGGACGTCTTCCCTACTGGGGGATACGAGCTCCTGGGACACCCGACAGATGTTTTTC. This gives the protein CALGDLPRTSSLLGDTSSWDTRQMFF. This chain joins TRDV1 and TRDJ3; TRDD3 agrees at 13 bases. The junction had 23 bases not matched to a gene; V was cut back by 3 bases and J by 0 bases. Germline CDR1 and CDR2: TSWWSYY and QGS. There are 26 residues in the CDR3.

A few counts support this clone. This likely stems from a read error, as it lies one base from a far larger clone. The identical CDR3 is also encoded by other nucleotide sequences in the sample. This chain links TRDV1 with TRDJ2, with D possibly TRDD3 on 5 matching bases. This CDR3 region has 17 residues. Germline values: CDR1 TSWWSYY, CDR2 QGS. The CDR3 protein is CALGESASLPLTAQLFF. DNA for the CDR3: TGTGCTCTCGGGGAATCCGCCTCCCTCCCCTTGACAGCACAACTCTTCTTT.

About this clone: A far larger clone is one base from this, pointing to a likely read error. Additional DNA sequences in this sample encode the identical CDR3. CDR3 amino acids: CACSSCELLGDIGDKLIF. The CDR3 region has the DNA TGTGCCTGTTCCTCCTGCGAACTACTGGGGGATATAGGCGATAAACTCATCTTT. The V call is TRDV3, the J call TRDJ1, with TRDD3 matching 11 bases. Trimming at V came to 4 bases and at J to 4 bases, leaving 20 bases not matched to a gene. CDR1 is TVYSNPD and CDR2 is GDNSRS in the germline V gene (reference sequence). The CDR3 sequence is 18 residues long.

Points on this clone: With a far larger clone one base away, a read error is the likely cause. Other DNA sequences within the sample encode an identical CDR3. This chain connects TRDV1 to TRDJ2; D ambiguous. CDR1 is TSWWSYY, CDR2 QGS, per germline. The CDR3 sequence is 17 residues long. CDR3: CALGESASLPLTAQLFF. As DNA, the CDR3 is TGTGCTCTTGGGGAATCCGCCTCCCTCCCCTTGACAGCGCAACTCTTCTTT.

This clone was observed a few times. A read error likely explains this, since a far larger clone differs by one base. This chain links TRAV38-2/DV8 with TRDJ1; TRDD3 matches at 9 bases. V dropped 0 bases and J dropped 4; count of bases not matched to a gene: 16. This CDR3 is 19 amino acids long. Germline loops: CDR1 TSESDYY, CDR2 QEAYKQQN. The CDR3 region has the DNA TGTGCTTATAGGAGCGCCGATCGGTACGTCGGGGGATACCACGATAAACTCATCTTT. Amino acids: CAYRSADRYVGGYHDKLIF.

As to this clone: A far larger clone is off by one base, so a read error is likely. Other DNA sequences in this specimen translate into the identical CDR3. The rearrangement links TRDV2 to TRDJ3, with 11 bases identical to TRDD3. CDR3 size: 17 residues. CDR1 is GEAIGNYY, CDR2 EKD, per germline. CDR3 in DNA: TGTGCCTGCGACACTGGGGGATACTCCTGGGACACCCGACAGATGTTTTTC. It encodes CACDTGGYSWDTRQMFF.

Comment on this clone: It is likely a read error: a sequence one base away is far more abundant. For the CDR3, the DNA is TGTGCCTGTGACAGAGGACAGCTGGGGGATTATCCGTACACCGATAAACTCACCTTT. It is translated as CACDRGQLGDYPYTDKLTF. The chain recombines TRDV2 with TRDJ1; 9 bases are a match to TRDD3. The CDR3 loop spans 19 amino acids. The V gene's germline CDR1 is GEAIGNYY and CDR2 EKD.

This clone was picked up a small number of times. Only one base separates this from a far larger clonotype, so it likely reflects a read error. Other DNA sequences within the sample encode an identical CDR3. The V gene is TRDV1, the J gene TRDJ3; TRDD2 matches 9 bases. V was clipped by 2 bases and J by 2 bases; unmatched bases: 16. CDR3 length: 22 residues. Germline-derived CDR1 and CDR2 are TSWWSYY and QGS. The CDR3 region has the DNA TGTGCTCTTGGGGAAGCGCCTTCCTACTTTCCGGGTGGGCCCTGGGACACCCGACAGATGTTTTTC. Its protein is CALGEAPSYFPGGPWDTRQMFF.

In its sample, this clone ranks as large. The chain recombines TRDV1 with TRDJ1, with 12 bases matching TRDD3. The CDR3 spans 21 residues. CDR1 is TSWWSYY and CDR2 is QGS in the germline V gene. Trimming took 0 bases from V and 0 from J; bases not matched to a gene: 14. CDR3 sequence (DNA): TGTGCTCTTGGGGAACTACCGCTATACTGGGGGATACTCTCGTACACCGATAAACTCATCTTT. This codes for CALGELPLYWGILSYTDKLIF.

Notes on this clone: A far larger clone is one nucleotide away, so this likely arose from a read error. The chain employs TRDV1 and TRDJ1; TRDD2 aligns across 9 bases. In the absence of a J gene in TCRdb, the DNA was matched to germline to assign it here. The CDR3 runs to 20 residues. J gave up 3 bases and V 3 bases, and 20 bases lay outside the gene matches. The V gene's germline CDR1 is TSWWSYY and CDR2 QGS. CDR3 DNA sequence: TGTGCTCTTGGGGAGGGCCTTCCTACGGTGTTGGGGGGTCCTCCCGATAAACTCATCTTT. It specifies CALGEGLPTVLGGPPDKLIF.

Turning to this clone: This probably arose from a read error, given a far larger clone one base away. The chain links TRDV1 to TRDJ1, with TRDD3 matching over 12 bases. This CDR3 has 21 amino acids. CDR1 is TSWWSYY, CDR2 QGS, per germline. The ends lost 0 bases at V and 0 bases at J; junction bases unmatched: 14. CDR3 nucleotides: TGTGCTCTTGGGGAACTACGGCTATACTGGGGGATACTCTCGTACACCGATAAACTCATCTTT. Its protein product is CALGELRLYWGILSYTDKLIF.

Note on this clone: A far larger clone is just one base off, so this is likely a read error. The rearrangement joins TRDV3 to TRDJ1; TRDD3 aligns across 11 bases. Germline V gene lookup returns CDR1 TVYSNPD and CDR2 GDNSRS (reference sequence). There are 18 residues in the CDR3. The V gene end was trimmed by 2 bases and the J gene end by 0 bases; junction bases not matched to a gene: 14. The CDR3 spells CAFYAGAGGYPYTDKLIF. As DNA, the CDR3 is TGTGCCTTTTACGCCGGGGCTGGGGGATACCCGTACACCGATAAACTCATCTTT.

This clone is hyperexpanded (1% or more) in the sample. This chain uses TRDV1 with TRDJ1; 9 nucleotides agree with TRDD3. Germline CDR1 TSWWSYY, CDR2 QGS. Trimming removed 2 bases from V and 0 bases from J; junction bases left unmatched: 31. The CDR3 totals 25 residues. The CDR3 bases are TGTGCTCTTGGGGAAATGGCGCCTTCTTCCAACAACGTACTGGGGGACACCCTTTACACCGATAAACTCATCTTT. It encodes CALGEMAPSSNNVLGDTLYTDKLIF.

The V gene was left uncalled, and the J gene is TRDJ3. The CDR3 is 12 residues long. CDR3 region: CAIPWDTRQMFF. The CDR3 DNA reads TGCGCAATCCCCTGGGACACCCGACAGATGTTTTTC.

Concerning this clone itself: A far more abundant clone sits one base away, making this likely a read error. The chain is built from TRDV1 and TRDJ1; the D call may be TRDD2 or TRDD3 (8 bases each). Germline CDR1 is TSWWSYY and CDR2 is QGS. The germline V and J ends were trimmed by 3 bases and 7 bases, with 27 bases remaining between them. There are 18 residues in the CDR3. CDR3 amino acids: CALGDPIFLRGIRRKLIF. CDR3 coding DNA: TGTGCTCTTGGGGACCCGATCTTCCTACGTGGGATACGCCGTAAACTCATCTTT.

Of note for this clone: A far larger clone is a single base away, which makes a read error likely. V is TRDV2 and J is TRDJ1, with 9 bases lining up with TRDD3. TCRdb is silent on the J gene; assignment here came from matching the DNA to germline. The germline V gene encodes CDR1 GEAIGNYY and CDR2 EKD. The CDR3 has 18 residues. CDR3 sequence (DNA): TGTGCCTGTCTTACTGGGGGACACACTTACTCGTACACCGTTAAACTCATCTTT. Translating it yields CACLTGGHTYSYTVKLIF.

This clone was found a few times. With a far larger clone one base away, a read error is the likely cause. Additional DNA sequences in this sample encode the identical CDR3. The V gene is TRAV29/DV5, the J gene TRDJ3; 8 positions agree with TRDD3. Looked up from germline, CDR1 is NSMFDY and CDR2 is ISSIKDK. The CDR3 runs 25 residues. Here the CDR3 reads CAASAGPPVLGGPGPFSWDTRQMFF. Here the CDR3 DNA reads TGTGCAGCAAGCGCGGGCCCCCCCGTACTGGGGGGTCCGGGGCCATTCTCCTGGGATACCCGACAGATGTTTTTC.

In regard to this clone: A far more abundant clone sits one base away, making this likely a read error. The CDR3 nucleotides read TGTGCTCTTGGGGAACCCTCTTCCGCCCCTACTGGGGGAAGAGAACTAAAGTACCCCGATAAACTCATCTTT. It codes for CALGEPSSAPTGGRELKYPDKLIF. The chain joins TRDV1 to TRDJ1; 9 bases are a match to TRDD3. With V trimmed by 1 base and J by 3 bases, 30 bases remained unmatched. Germline lookup yields CDR1 TSWWSYY and CDR2 QGS. The length of the CDR3 is 24 residues.

Judged by abundance, this clone is hyperexpanded. Other DNA sequences in this specimen translate into the identical CDR3. The chain uses TRDV1 and TRDJ2; D gene ambiguous. The germline CDR1 and CDR2 sequences are TSWWSYY and QGS. Trimming shortened V by 2 bases and J by 2 bases, and 15 bases separated the two germline ends. CDR3 length: 17 amino acids. The CDR3 DNA reads TGTGCTCTTGGGGAATCCGCCTCCCTCCCCTTGACAGCACAACTCTTCTTT. Its translation is CALGESASLPLTAQLFF.

A remark on this clone: A far larger clone is one base from this, pointing to a likely read error. The rearrangement links TRDV1 to TRDJ1, with 10 bases identical to TRDD3. The germline V gene has CDR1 TSWWSYY and CDR2 QGS. The CDR3 has 23 residues. The CDR3 region is CALGELILPFTGGFGEDTDKRIF. The CDR3 DNA reads TGTGCTCTTGGGGAACTCATACTTCCCTTTACTGGGGGATTTGGCGAGGACACCGATAAACGCATCTTT.

Comment on this clone: Just one base apart from a much larger clone, this may be a read error. This CDR3 is CALGDIGSHVLGDHTDKLIF. CDR3 DNA sequence: TGTGCTCTTGGGGACATTGGGTCCCACGTACTGGGGGATCACACCGATAAACTCATCTTT. The chain is built from TRDV1 and TRDJ1, with 10 positions matching TRDD3. V was clipped by 3 bases and J by 0 bases; unmatched bases: 16. Germline V CDR1 and CDR2: TSWWSYY, QGS. The CDR3 spans 20 residues.

This clone is labeled as hyperexpanded. V usage is TRDV3 and J usage is TRDJ3, with a weak D call TRDD2 (7 bases). With 4 bases removed from V and 0 bases from J, the gap between germline ends came to 16 bases. In germline, CDR1 is TVYSNPD, CDR2 GDNSRS (reference sequence). There are 17 residues in the CDR3. CDR3 sequence (DNA): TGTGCCTCTCCTTCCTTGGGGGGCTCCTGGGACACCCGACAGATGTTTTTC. It is translated as CASPSLGGSWDTRQMFF.

About this clone itself: A far bigger clonotype differs at one base, so this is likely a read error. Other DNA variants within this sample encode the same CDR3. The chain combines TRDV1 with TRDJ1; TRDD3 matches at 10 bases. This CDR3 is 19 amino acids long. V lost 1 base, J lost 0 bases, and 11 bases stayed unmatched. Per the germline V gene, CDR1 is TSWWSYY and CDR2 is QGS. CDR3 sequence reads: CALGEPPRGLGDYTDKLIF. The DNA of the CDR3 is TGTGCTCTTGGGGAACCACCCCGGGGACTGGGGGATTACACCGATAAACTCATCTTT.

This clone qualifies as large. The sample contains more than one DNA sequence encoding this CDR3. The V gene is TRAV38-2/DV8, the J gene TRDJ1; TRDD3 aligns across 9 bases. Losses at the gene ends were 0 bases for V and 3 bases for J; bases not matched to a gene: 15. CDR3 length equals 19 residues. Germline CDR1 is TSESDYY and CDR2 is QEAYKQQN. CDR3 in DNA: TGTGCTTATAGGAGCGCCGATCGGTACGTCGGGGGATACCCCGATAAACTCATCTTT. This sequence encodes CAYRSADRYVGGYPDKLIF.

As to this clone: This likely came from a read error, as a far larger clone is one base away. This rearrangement joins TRDV2 to TRDJ3, with 10 bases matching TRDD3. TCRdb is silent on the J gene; assignment here came from matching the DNA to germline. Per germline, CDR1 GEAIGNYY and CDR2 EKD. CDR3 size: 20 residues. V shed 0 bases and J 2 bases; nucleotides not matched to a gene: 9. The DNA for the CDR3 is TGTGCCTGTGACACCGACTGGGGGATTATGGGTCCCTGGGACACCCGACAGATGTTTTTC. Protein product: CACDTDWGIMGPWDTRQMFF.

This clone occurred a few times. A far larger clone is just one base off, so this is likely a read error. CDR3 loop: CALGDPSSAPTGGRELKYTDKLIF. The CDR3 DNA reads as TGTGCTCTTGGGGATCCCTCTTCCGCCCCTACTGGGGGAAGAGAACTAAAGTACACCGATAAACTCATCTTT. The gene calls are TRDV1 and TRDJ1; 9 bases align to TRDD3. After removal of 3 bases from V and 0 bases from J, the junction contained 29 bases not matched to a gene. The CDR3 runs 24 residues. CDR1 is TSWWSYY and CDR2 is QGS in the germline V gene.

Only one count was recorded for this clone. Only one base separates this from a far larger clonotype, so it likely reflects a read error. The CDR3 loop is CALGGSRPSYHWGMEGKLIF. DNA of the CDR3: TGTGCTCTTGGGGGAAGTCGGCCTTCCTACCACTGGGGGATGGAGGGTAAACTCATCTTT. This rearrangement joins TRDV1 to TRDJ1; the D gene is possibly TRDD3 (10 bases). TCRdb does not report a J gene; here it was assigned by matching the DNA to germline references. There are 20 residues in the CDR3. Germline V lookup: CDR1 TSWWSYY, CDR2 QGS. The V end lost 4 bases, the J end lost 7 bases, and 34 bases lay between the germline ends.

Regarding this clone: A far larger clone is just one base off, so this is likely a read error. This same CDR3 is encoded by further DNA sequences in the sample. J is TRDJ1 and V is TRDV3; 11 nucleotides line up with TRDD3. Per the germline V gene, CDR1 is TVYSNPD and CDR2 is GDNSRS (reference sequence). The J segment lost 4 bases and the V segment lost 4 bases, leaving 20 bases of the junction unmatched. This CDR3 region has 18 residues. In DNA form, the CDR3 reads TGTGCCTGTTCTTCGTGCGAACTACTGGGGGATATAGGCGATAAACTCATCTTT. Translating gives CACSSCELLGDIGDKLIF.

This clone was counted a few times. A far larger clone is off by one base, so a read error is likely. The chain uses TRAV29/DV5 and TRDJ1, with 7 nucleotides matching TRDD2. The CDR3 sequence is 17 residues long. The V gene's germline CDR1 is NSMFDY and CDR2 ISSIKDK. J lost 3 bases, V lost 1 base, and 15 bases had no gene match. CDR3 amino acids: CAASSLPPQRSPDKLIF. In nucleotides, the CDR3 is TGTGCAGCAAGCAGCCTTCCTCCTCAAAGGAGCCCCGATAAACTCATCTTT.